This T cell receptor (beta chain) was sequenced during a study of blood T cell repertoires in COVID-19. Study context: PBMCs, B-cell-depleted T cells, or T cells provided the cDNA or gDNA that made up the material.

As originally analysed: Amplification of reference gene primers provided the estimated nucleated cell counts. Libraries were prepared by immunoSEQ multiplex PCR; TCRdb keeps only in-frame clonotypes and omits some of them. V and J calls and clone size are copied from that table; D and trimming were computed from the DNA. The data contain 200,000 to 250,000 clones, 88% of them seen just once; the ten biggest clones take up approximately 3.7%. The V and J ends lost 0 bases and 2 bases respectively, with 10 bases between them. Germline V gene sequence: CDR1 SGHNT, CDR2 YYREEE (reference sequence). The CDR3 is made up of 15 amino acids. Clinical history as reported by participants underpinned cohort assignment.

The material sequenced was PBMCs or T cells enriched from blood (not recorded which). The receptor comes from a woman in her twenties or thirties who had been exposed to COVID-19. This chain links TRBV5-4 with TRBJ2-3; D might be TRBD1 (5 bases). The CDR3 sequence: CASSLDDRSTDTQYF. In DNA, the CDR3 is TGTGCCAGCAGCTTGGATGACAGATCCACAGATACGCAGTATTTT. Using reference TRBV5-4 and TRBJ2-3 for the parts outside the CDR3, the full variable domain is ETGVTQSPTHLIKTRGQQVTLRCSSQSGHNTVSWYQQALGQGPQFIFQYYREEENGRGNFPPRFSGLQFPNYSSELNVNALELDDSALYLCASSLDDRSTDTQYFGPGTRLTVL.